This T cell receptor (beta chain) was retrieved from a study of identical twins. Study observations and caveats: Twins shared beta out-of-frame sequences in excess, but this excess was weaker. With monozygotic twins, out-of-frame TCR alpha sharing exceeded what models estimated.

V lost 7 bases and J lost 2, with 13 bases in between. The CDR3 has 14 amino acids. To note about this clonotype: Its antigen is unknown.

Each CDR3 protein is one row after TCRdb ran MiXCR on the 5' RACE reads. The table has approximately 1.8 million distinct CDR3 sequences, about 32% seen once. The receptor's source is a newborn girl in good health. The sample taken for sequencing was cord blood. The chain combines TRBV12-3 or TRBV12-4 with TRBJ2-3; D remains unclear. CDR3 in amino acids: CASTRRSFTDTQYF. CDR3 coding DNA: TGTGCCAGCACCAGGCGGTCCTTCACAGATACGCAGTATTTT.